The 15 T cell receptor beta chains reported below all come from one sample, sequenced in a study of T cells expressing NK-cell markers. TCRdb reprocessed the 5' RACE reads and reports one entry per CDR3 protein, with no DNA. This table lists about 410,000 distinct CDR3 sequences. Sequencing was performed on blood T cells: a sorted CD56 or NKG2C T cell subset, CD4+ or CD8+ T cells, or bulk PBMC T cells (not recorded which). Receptors were obtained from a woman aged 45-65 years in good health.

This chain joins TRBV7-2 and TRBJ1-1. Germline V gene lookup returns CDR1 SGHTA and CDR2 FQGNSA. This CDR3 has 17 amino acids. The CDR3 spells CASSLAQIGLMNTEAFF.

The rearrangement links TRBV5-1 to TRBJ2-1; the TCRdb call, TRBD2, lacks DNA for checking. Germline CDR1 reads SGHRS; CDR2 reads YFSETQ. The CDR3 is 17 residues long. The CDR3 sequence is CASSSPGLAGNRNEQFF.

The genes are TRBV15 and TRBJ2-2. This CDR3 comprises 14 residues. The V gene's germline CDR1 is LNHNV and CDR2 YYDKDF (reference sequence). CDR3 residues: CATSRDLVTGELFF.

This chain connects TRBV29-1 to TRBJ1-2; TCRdb designates TRBD1, a call that cannot be tested without DNA. Germline V gene sequence: CDR1 SQVTM, CDR2 ANQGSEA. The CDR3 extends over 15 amino acids. This CDR3 is CSVASSGTLWYGYTF. The complete variable domain, with remaining parts taken from reference TRBV29-1 and TRBJ1-2, reads SAVISQKPSRDICQRGTSLTIQCQVDSQVTMMFWYRQQPGQSLTLIATANQGSEATYESGFVIDKFPISRPNLTFSTLTVSNMSPEDSSIYLCSVASSGTLWYGYTFGSGTRLTVV.

The V and J genes are TRBV2 and TRBJ2-5; as DNA is missing, the TRBD2 call by TCRdb cannot be tested. CDR3 length: 14 amino acids. Germline V lookup: CDR1 SNHLY, CDR2 FYNNEI. The CDR3 is CASRAGTRQETQYF.

This chain connects TRBV9 to TRBJ2-6; the D call of TRBD1 rests on TCRdb alone, since no DNA is present to check it. The CDR3 has 16 residues. Germline assignment: CDR1 SGDLS and CDR2 YYNGEE. The CDR3 sequence: CASSVGNRVGANVLTF. The full variable domain, rest sourced from reference TRBV9 and TRBJ2-6, is DSGVTQTPKHLITATGQRVTLRCSPRSGDLSVYWYQQSLDQGLQFLIQYYNGEERAKGNILERFSAQQFPDLHSELNLSSLELGDSALYFCASSVGNRVGANVLTFGAGSRLTVL.

This sequence joins TRBV12-3 or TRBV12-4 and TRBJ2-4; TCRdb returns TRBD1, unconfirmable since there is no DNA. This CDR3 is 15 amino acids long. Here the CDR3 reads CASSIQEDRQNIQYF.

This chain links TRBV7-9 with TRBJ2-2; TCRdb picks TRBD2, but there is no DNA to check that call. The CDR3 is made up of 17 amino acids. The V gene's germline CDR1 is SEHNR and CDR2 FQNEAQ (reference sequence). This CDR3 is CASSSSGAGEGTGELFF. Variable domain in full (rest from reference TRBV7-9 and TRBJ2-2): DTGVSQNPRHKITKRGQNVTFRCDPISEHNRLYWYRQTLGQGPEFLTYFQNEAQLEKSRLLSDRFSAERPKGSFSTLEIQRTEQGDSAMYLCASSSSGAGEGTGELFFGEGSRLTVL.

The chain combines TRBV3-1 with TRBJ2-1; TCRdb selects TRBD1, and the lack of DNA leaves this call unchecked. CDR1 is LGHDT and CDR2 is YNNKEL in the germline V gene (reference sequence). This CDR3 contains 15 residues. The CDR3 is CASSFGGSRLNEQFF.

The V call is TRBV7-2, the J call TRBJ2-2; TCRdb's assignment of TRBD2 cannot be checked, as there is no DNA. The germline V gene encodes CDR1 SGHTA and CDR2 FQGNSA. CDR3 length: 18 residues. CDR3 sequence reads: CASSPRFIRDSYTGELFF.

This CDR3 is CASSSRDPGANVLTF. The V and J genes are TRBV6-5 and TRBJ2-6; without DNA, the TCRdb call of TRBD1 cannot be checked. CDR1 is MNHEY and CDR2 is SVGAGI in the germline V gene. CDR3 length equals 15 residues.

The CDR3 region is CASSFRAGPPYNEQFF. V and J are TRBV11-3 and TRBJ2-1; TCRdb selects TRBD1, and the lack of DNA leaves this call unchecked. The CDR3 is 16 residues long. Germline V gene lookup returns CDR1 SGHNT and CDR2 YENEEA.

This chain joins TRBV12-3 or TRBV12-4 and TRBJ2-3; TCRdb proposes TRBD1, but this gene call is untestable without DNA. This CDR3 region has 17 residues. Here the CDR3 reads CASSLSGGRDSTDTQYF.

This chain joins TRBV5-1 and TRBJ2-2; TCRdb indicates TRBD2, and absent DNA this call remains unverified. The CDR3 sequence is 16 residues long. Germline CDR1 reads SGHRS; CDR2 reads YFSETQ. The CDR3: CASSLGQRELTGELFF.

V usage is TRBV7-9 and J usage is TRBJ1-5; the TCRdb call, TRBD1, lacks DNA for checking. CDR1 is SEHNR, CDR2 FQNEAQ, per germline (reference sequence). This CDR3 has 15 amino acids. CDR3 residues: CASSLTGALNQPQHF.